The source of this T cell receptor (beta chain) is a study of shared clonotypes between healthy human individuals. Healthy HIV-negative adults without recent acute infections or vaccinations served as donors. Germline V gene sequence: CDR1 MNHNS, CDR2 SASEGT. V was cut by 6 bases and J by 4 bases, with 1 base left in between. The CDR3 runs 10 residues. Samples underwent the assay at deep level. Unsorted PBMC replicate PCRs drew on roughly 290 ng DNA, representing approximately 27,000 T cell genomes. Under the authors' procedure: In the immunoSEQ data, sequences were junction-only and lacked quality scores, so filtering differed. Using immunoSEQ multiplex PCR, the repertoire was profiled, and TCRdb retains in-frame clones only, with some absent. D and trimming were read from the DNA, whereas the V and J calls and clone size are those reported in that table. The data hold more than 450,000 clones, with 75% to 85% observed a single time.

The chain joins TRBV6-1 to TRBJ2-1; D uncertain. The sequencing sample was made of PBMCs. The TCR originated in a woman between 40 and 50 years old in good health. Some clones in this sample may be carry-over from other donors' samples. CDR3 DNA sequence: TGTGCCAGCAGATACAATGAGCAGTTCTTC. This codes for CASRYNEQFF.